The clone carrying this TCR beta chain was seen more than once but under ten times. Clones were read by immunoSEQ multiplex PCR, and TCRdb kept only the in-frame ones, dropping some. The sample has about 120,000 clones, roughly 82% seen once. This CDR3 contains 16 residues. The ends were cut back, 5 bases at V and 2 bases at J, with 18 bases in the middle. Germline CDR1 SGHVS, CDR2 FQNEAQ. The entry originates in a study of blood T cell repertoires in COVID-19. Study at large: In each case, the material was cDNA or gDNA derived from T cells, B-cell-depleted T cells, or PBMCs.

This TCR derives from a human donor in a cohort sampled during active COVID-19. The rearrangement uses TRBV7-8 and TRBJ1-1, with no clear D. The source material was peripheral blood. DNA for the CDR3: TGTGCCAGCAGCCCCAGAGGTGGCAGACGCAACACTGAAGCTTTCTTT. Its protein product is CASSPRGGRRNTEAFF.